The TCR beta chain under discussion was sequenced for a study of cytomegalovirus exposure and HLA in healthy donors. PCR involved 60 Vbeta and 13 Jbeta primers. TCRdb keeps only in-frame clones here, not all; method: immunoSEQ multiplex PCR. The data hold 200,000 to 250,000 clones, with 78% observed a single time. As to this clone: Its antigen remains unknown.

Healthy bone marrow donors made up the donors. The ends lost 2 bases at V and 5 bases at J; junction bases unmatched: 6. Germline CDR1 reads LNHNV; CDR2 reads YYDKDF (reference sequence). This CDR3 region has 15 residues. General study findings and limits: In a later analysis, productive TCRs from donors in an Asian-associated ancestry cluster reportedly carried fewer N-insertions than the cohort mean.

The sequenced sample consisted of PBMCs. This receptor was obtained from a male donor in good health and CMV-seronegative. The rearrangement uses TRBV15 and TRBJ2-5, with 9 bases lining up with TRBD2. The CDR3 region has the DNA TGTGCCACCAGCAGACAGGTAGCGGGAGTGGAGACCCAGTACTTC. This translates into CATSRQVAGVETQYF.